The 26 T cell receptor beta chains below were found in one sample sequenced in a study of response to subunit inactivated influenza vaccine. TCRdb re-analysed the RT-PCR reads in MiXCR, keeping a single row per CDR3 protein. The sample records just over 300,000 distinct CDR3 sequences, roughly 20% being singletons. Sample: PBMCs from blood, taken approximately 20 months after vaccination. The receptor source for this set is a man between 50 and 69 years old who received an inactivated influenza vaccine.

This clonotype was counted many times. The rearrangement uses TRBV12-3 or TRBV12-4 and TRBJ1-2; D unclear. The V and J ends lost 7 bases and 4 bases respectively, with 16 bases between them. The CDR3 has 14 residues. The CDR3 reads CASTRREGGYGYTF. CDR3 sequence (DNA): TGTGCCAGCACCCGCCGGGAGGGCGGCTATGGCTACACCTTC.

The sample holds many counts of this clonotype. The V and J genes are TRBV28 and TRBJ1-2, with TRBD1 matching over 7 bases. The CDR3 loop spans 13 amino acids. J was trimmed by 8 bases and V by 5 bases; bases with no gene match: 8. Germline CDR1 MDHEN, CDR2 SYDVKM. CDR3 loop: CASSRDRAGGYTF. CDR3 nucleotides: TGTGCCAGCAGTCGCGACAGGGCGGGCGGCTACACCTTC.

This clonotype was counted at least ten times. The V and J genes are TRBV12-3 or TRBV12-4 and TRBJ2-5, with TRBD2 as a possible D gene (5 bases). The CDR3 is 15 residues long. Trimming pared 4 bases from V and 3 bases from J, leaving 15 bases between. The CDR3 sequence is CASSYWAGGEETQYF. CDR3 in DNA: TGTGCCAGCAGTTATTGGGCTGGAGGAGAAGAGACCCAGTACTTC.

This clonotype was counted many times. The chain joins TRBV29-1 to TRBJ1-3; D possibly corresponds to TRBD1 (5 bases). Germline V CDR1 and CDR2: SQVTM, ANQGSEA. The V gene lost 7 bases and the J gene lost 5 bases, with 18 bases spanning the gap. CDR3 length: 14 amino acids. In nucleotides, the CDR3 is TGCAGCGCCGCCTCCGGGACCGGGAGAAACACCATATATTTT. Translating gives CSAASGTGRNTIYF.

This clonotype was detected ten times or more. V usage is TRBV11-2 and J usage is TRBJ1-2; TRBD1 matches 8 bases. J lost 6 bases, V lost 5 bases, and 5 bases had no gene match. This CDR3 has 13 amino acids. Germline values: CDR1 SGHAT, CDR2 FQNNGV. The CDR3 reads CASSSGQGDGYTF. Written as DNA, the CDR3 is TGTGCCAGCAGCAGCGGACAGGGAGATGGCTACACCTTC.

V usage is TRBV2 and J usage is TRBJ1-2, with 10 bases that match TRBD1. Germline CDR1 reads SNHLY; CDR2 reads FYNNEI. The CDR3 contains 16 residues. V lost 8 bases to trimming and J lost 8 bases; unmatched junction nucleotides: 17. CDR3 DNA sequence: TGTGCCAGCCGCCCCGGAATAGACAGGGGGCGGTCGGGCTACACCTTC. Translating it yields CASRPGIDRGRSGYTF.

The table lists this clonotype with a few counts. The V call is TRBV4-3, the J call TRBJ2-7; the match to TRBD1 covers 7 bases. J was trimmed by 4 bases and V by 3 bases; bases with no gene match: 9. The CDR3 runs to 15 residues. CDR1 and CDR2 from the germline V gene are LGHNA and YSLEER. The CDR3 region is CASSQGTGAGYEQYF. For the CDR3, the DNA is TGCGCCAGCAGCCAGGGAACAGGGGCCGGTTACGAGCAGTACTTC.

The table lists this clonotype with a count of one. The chain employs TRBV10-3 and TRBJ2-1; D could derive from TRBD1 or TRBD2 (5 bases each). V lost 3 bases and J lost 2, with 14 bases in between. This CDR3 contains 16 residues. CDR1 is ENHRY and CDR2 is SYGVKD in the germline V gene. The DNA of the CDR3 is TGTGCCATCAGTGACGACCGGGGCGCCCCCTACAATGAGCAGTTCTTC. Translated: CAISDDRGAPYNEQFF.

This clonotype has only a few counts. The chain uses TRBV7-2 and TRBJ1-1; no reliable D call. Germline V CDR1 and CDR2: SGHTA, FQGNSA. V lost 4 bases and J 6 bases, leaving 9 bases between the germline ends. CDR3 length equals 12 residues. The DNA for the CDR3 is TGTGCCAGCAGCTGGGTTACGTCTGAAGCTTTCTTT. It yields the protein CASSWVTSEAFF.

This chain connects TRBV7-9 to TRBJ1-2, with D perhaps matching TRBD1 (6 bases). The germline CDR1 and CDR2 sequences are SEHNR and FQNEAQ (reference sequence). This CDR3 comprises 15 residues. Trimming removed 0 bases from V and 2 bases from J, with 10 bases in between. Here the CDR3 DNA reads TGTGCCAGCAGCTTAGCCTGGAGGGGGAACTATGGCTACACCTTC. This gives the protein CASSLAWRGNYGYTF. Full variable domain (remainder filled in from reference TRBV7-9 and TRBJ1-2): DTGVSQNPRHKITKRGQNVTFRCDPISEHNRLYWYRQTLGQGPEFLTYFQNEAQLEKSRLLSDRFSAERPKGSFSTLEIQRTEQGDSAMYLCASSLAWRGNYGYTFGSGTRLTVV.

The V call is TRBV7-2, the J call TRBJ2-1; D remains unclear. The CDR3 has 16 residues. Trimming took off 5 bases at V and 6 bases at J, with 20 bases between the two ends. The V gene's germline CDR1 is SGHTA and CDR2 FQGNSA. CDR3 DNA: TGTGCCAGCAGCCCCGCTGGCGTTTCGCCGGCCAATGAGCAGTTCTTC. This codes for CASSPAGVSPANEQFF.

This clonotype was counted between two and nine times. The chain employs TRBV5-6 and TRBJ1-1; D is unclear. Germline assignment: CDR1 SGHDT and CDR2 YYEEEE. The CDR3 has 16 residues. The V and J ends lost 4 bases and 0 bases respectively, with 16 bases between them. CDR3 in amino acids: CASSPDGTTLNTEAFF. The DNA of the CDR3 is TGTGCCAGCAGCCCGGATGGAACCACCCTGAACACTGAAGCTTTCTTT.

The chain employs TRBV12-3 or TRBV12-4 and TRBJ2-1; 7 bases line up with TRBD2. Trimming at V came to 5 bases and at J to 1 base, leaving 8 bases not matched to a gene. CDR3 length: 16 amino acids. The DNA for the CDR3 is TGTGCCAGCAGTCCGGGGGGACGAAGTTCCTACAATGAGCAGTTCTTC. It encodes CASSPGGRSSYNEQFF.

There are a few counts of this clonotype. This sequence joins TRBV7-9 and TRBJ2-3, with D possibly TRBD2 on 6 matching bases. The CDR3 spans 14 residues. V lost 2 bases and J 3 bases, leaving 9 bases between the germline ends. CDR1 and CDR2 (germline): SEHNR, FQNEAQ (reference sequence). CDR3 amino acids: CASSLMEGTDTQYF. The CDR3 coding sequence is TGTGCCAGCAGCTTAATGGAGGGAACAGATACGCAGTATTTT.

The J gene is TRBJ2-7, the V gene TRBV18; TRBD1 matches at 12 bases. CDR1 KGHSH and CDR2 LQKENI come from the germline V gene. Trimming removed 6 bases from V and 0 bases from J; junction bases left unmatched: 9. CDR3 length: 17 amino acids. The CDR3 sequence: CASSPGTGGLGSYEQYF. DNA for the CDR3: TGTGCCAGCTCTCCCGGGACAGGGGGCCTCGGCTCCTACGAGCAGTACTTC.

This clonotype was detected only a few times. The chain carries TRBV7-2 and TRBJ2-4; 7 bases map to TRBD1. Germline V gives CDR1 SGHTA, CDR2 FQGNSA. V lost 4 bases and J lost 6; bases outside the gene matches: 6. The CDR3 contains 14 residues. The CDR3 spells CASSSTGVGNIQYF. In nucleotides, the CDR3 is TGTGCCAGCAGCTCAACAGGGGTAGGAAACATTCAGTACTTC.

The chain combines TRBV4-3 with TRBJ2-1, with D unresolved. The CDR3 has 13 amino acids. V lost 1 base and J lost 8, with 9 bases in between. The germline V gene encodes CDR1 LGHNA and CDR2 YSLEER. CDR3: CASSQGVTYEQFF. CDR3 DNA: TGCGCCAGCAGCCAAGGGGTCACCTATGAGCAGTTCTTC.

This clonotype has more than one count but fewer than ten. The rearrangement uses TRBV12-3 or TRBV12-4 and TRBJ1-6, with D perhaps matching TRBD1 (5 bases). V was cut by 1 base and J by 12 bases, with 10 bases left in between. There are 13 residues in the CDR3. CDR3 residues: CASSLDDSGPLHF. CDR3 nucleotides: TGTGCCAGCAGTTTAGACGACAGCGGACCCCTCCACTTT.

This clonotype was observed a handful of times. The rearrangement joins TRBV7-6 to TRBJ2-2; D is possibly TRBD1 or TRBD2 (5 bases each). Trimming cost V 0 bases and J 6 bases, with 8 bases left between them. The CDR3 consists of 14 residues. From germline, CDR1 is SGHVS and CDR2 FNYEAQ. The CDR3 nucleotides are TGTGCCAGCAGCTTAGCAGGGGACGCCGGGGAGCTGTTTTTT. Protein product: CASSLAGDAGELFF.

This clonotype has a handful of counts. The chain has TRBV10-3 and TRBJ1-2, with 7 bases lining up with TRBD1. The CDR3 length is 13 residues. The J segment lost 6 bases and the V segment lost 6 bases, leaving 7 bases of the junction unmatched. Germline V CDR1 and CDR2: ENHRY, SYGVKD. DNA of the CDR3: TGTGCCATCAGCCCTCTTGGGACAGATGGCTACACCTTC. This codes for CAISPLGTDGYTF.

The CDR3 protein is CSARVGGGNEKLFF. The CDR3 DNA reads TGCAGTGCTAGAGTGGGAGGGGGAAATGAAAAACTGTTTTTT. The chain joins TRBV20-1 to TRBJ1-4; tentative D call: TRBD1 (6 bases). CDR3 size: 14 residues. V lost 1 base, J lost 5 bases, and 11 bases lay in between. In germline, CDR1 is DFQATT, CDR2 SNEGSKA (reference sequence).

The V gene is TRBV18, the J gene TRBJ1-1; possible D gene TRBD1, 5 bases. V lost 3 bases and J 0 bases, leaving 14 bases between the germline ends. The CDR3 consists of 16 residues. Germline V gene data show CDR1 as KGHSH and CDR2 as LQKENI. The DNA of the CDR3 is TGTGCCAGCTCACCGAGTACCGGGACTGTGAACACTGAAGCTTTCTTT. It yields the protein CASSPSTGTVNTEAFF. The entire variable domain, with the rest obtained from reference TRBV18 and TRBJ1-1, is as follows: NAGVMQNPRHLVRRRGQEARLRCSPMKGHSHVYWYRQLPEEGLKFMVYLQKENIIDESGMPKERFSAEFPKEGPSILRIQQVVRGDSAAYFCASSPSTGTVNTEAFFGQGTRLTVV.

This rearrangement joins TRBV3-1 to TRBJ2-1; 12 bases line up with TRBD2. With 1 base clipped from V and 6 bases from J, the junction kept 1 base outside the gene matches. Per germline, CDR1 LGHDT and CDR2 YNNKEL (reference sequence). The CDR3 is 15 residues long. In DNA, the CDR3 is TGTGCCAGCAGCCAAGTGACTAGCGGGGGCAATGAGCAGTTCTTC. It translates to CASSQVTSGGNEQFF.

This clonotype has more than one count but fewer than ten. The chain recombines TRBV28 with TRBJ2-4, with 9 bases fitting TRBD2. Germline V CDR1 and CDR2: MDHEN, SYDVKM. Trimming removed 3 bases from V and 3 bases from J; junction bases left unmatched: 6. The CDR3 has 16 residues. The CDR3 loop reads CASSFRLAGNKNIQYF. CDR3 nucleotides: TGTGCCAGCAGTTTTCGGCTAGCGGGGAACAAAAACATTCAGTACTTC.

The table lists this clonotype with many counts. The chain is built from TRBV20-1 and TRBJ1-5, with D unresolved. Germline lookup yields CDR1 DFQATT and CDR2 SNEGSKA (reference sequence). The CDR3 length is 12 residues. V shed 3 bases and J shed 1 base, with 4 bases lying between them. The CDR3 spells CSASESNQPQHF. The DNA of the CDR3 is TGCAGTGCTAGTGAGAGCAATCAGCCCCAGCATTTT.

This clonotype was seen just once. The rearrangement joins TRBV24-1 to TRBJ2-3, with 7 bases identical to TRBD2. There are 16 residues in the CDR3. In germline, CDR1 is KGHDR, CDR2 SFDVKD. V gave up 4 bases and J gave up 1 base; unmatched junction bases: 7. The CDR3 spells CATSDPPRGGTDTQYF. CDR3 DNA sequence: TGTGCCACCAGTGACCCGCCTCGGGGGGGCACAGATACGCAGTATTTT.